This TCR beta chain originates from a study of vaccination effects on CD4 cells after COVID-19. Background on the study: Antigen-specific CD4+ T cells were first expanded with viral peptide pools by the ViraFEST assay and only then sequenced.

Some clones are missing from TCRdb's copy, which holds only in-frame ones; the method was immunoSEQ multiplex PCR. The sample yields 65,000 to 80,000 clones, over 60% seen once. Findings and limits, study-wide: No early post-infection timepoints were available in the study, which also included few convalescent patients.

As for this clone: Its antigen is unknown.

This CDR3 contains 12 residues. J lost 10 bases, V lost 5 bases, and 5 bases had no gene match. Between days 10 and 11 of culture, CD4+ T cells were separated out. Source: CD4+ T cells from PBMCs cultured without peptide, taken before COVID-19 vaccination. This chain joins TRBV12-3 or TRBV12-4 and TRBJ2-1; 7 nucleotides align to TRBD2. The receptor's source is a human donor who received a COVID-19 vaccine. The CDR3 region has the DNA TGTGCCAGCAGTCAGACTAGCCTAGAGCAGTTCTTC. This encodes CASSQTSLEQFF.